These 32 T cell receptor beta chains were sequenced from one sample in a study of Graves' ophthalmopathy and Graves' hyperthyroidism (dated by TCRdb to between 2017 and 2018). For sequencing, an Illumina HiSeq 2000 was employed. For repertoire sequencing, TCR beta CDR3 regions were amplified from RNA transcripts. The first round was an RT-PCR using HTBI primers with the Qiagen OneStep RT-PCR kit, and this first round was followed by a second-round multiplex PCR, then size selection and purification. Clones were called with MiXCR by TCRdb after fastp trimmed the public reads at Q25, and only in-frame beta chains were retained. When rows share a CDR3 protein, they turn into one entry using the most common DNA and genes. The sample table records 300,000 to 400,000 distinct CDR3 sequences; roughly 15% of these occur just once. About 2.4% of the sample rests with the top ten. The source material was peripheral blood. The receptors were gathered from an adult woman with stable Graves' hyperthyroidism.

Many counts were recorded for this clonotype. The chain carries TRBV28 and TRBJ2-2; 7 bases agree with TRBD1. The germline CDR1 and CDR2 sequences are MDHEN and SYDVKM. The CDR3 consists of 14 residues. Unmatched junction bases numbered 7, after V lost 6 bases and J lost 6 bases. The CDR3 sequence is CASRQTGTPGELFF. CDR3 DNA sequence: TGTGCCAGCAGGCAGACAGGGACCCCCGGGGAGCTGTTTTTT.

This clonotype was counted at least ten times. This chain joins TRBV29-1 and TRBJ1-1; the match to TRBD1 covers 7 bases. Germline V CDR1 and CDR2: SQVTM, ANQGSEA. The CDR3 consists of 12 residues. J gave up 8 bases and V 4 bases, and 7 bases lay outside the gene matches. The CDR3, as DNA: TGCAGCGTTGTGGGGGACAGAAGAGAAGCTTTCTTT. It specifies CSVVGDRREAFF.

This clonotype was counted many times. DNA of the CDR3: TGCAGTGCTAGAGGGTCTGGGGCCAACGTCCTGACTTTC. Protein product: CSARGSGANVLTF. The chain carries TRBV20-1 and TRBJ2-6; no reliable D call. The CDR3 has 13 amino acids. Trimming took 1 base from V and 1 from J, leaving 2 bases between them. In germline, CDR1 is DFQATT, CDR2 SNEGSKA (reference sequence).

This clonotype has ten or more counts. This chain uses TRBV7-6 with TRBJ2-7; D call uncertain. The V gene lost 4 bases and the J gene lost 9 bases, with 10 bases spanning the gap. There are 11 residues in the CDR3. Germline values: CDR1 SGHVS, CDR2 FNYEAQ. CDR3 protein: CASSSAGPQYF. The CDR3 DNA sequence: TGTGCCAGCAGCTCCGCCGGCCCGCAGTACTTC.

Many counts were recorded for this clonotype. This chain uses TRBV12-3 or TRBV12-4 with TRBJ2-2; no clear D gene. There are 13 residues in the CDR3. Deletions cut 3 bases from V and 10 bases from J, with 12 bases between. The CDR3 DNA follows: TGTGCCAGCAGTTTTTTGAGCTCGGAGGAGCTGTTTTTT. This encodes CASSFLSSEELFF.

This clonotype occurred many times. This may arise from a read error, as a much more abundant clone is one base away. The chain carries TRBV28 and TRBJ2-5, with unresolved D. CDR3 size: 12 residues. Germline V gene lookup returns CDR1 MDHEN and CDR2 SYDVKM. The CDR3 reads CASSLTGQTQHF. CDR3 sequence (DNA): TGTGCCAGCAGTTTAACCGGGCAGACCCAGCACTTC. The entire variable domain, with the rest obtained from reference TRBV28 and TRBJ2-5, is as follows: DVKVTQSSRYLVKRTGEKVFLECVQDMDHENMFWYRQDPGLGLRLIYFSYDVKMKEKGDIPEGYSVSREKKERFSLILESASTNQTSMYLCASSLTGQTQHFGPGTRLLVL.

This clonotype came up many times. This rearrangement joins TRBV12-3 or TRBV12-4 to TRBJ1-1, with D uncertain. The CDR3 consists of 13 residues. The ends were cut back, 5 bases at V and 4 bases at J, with 11 bases in the middle. The CDR3 sequence is CASSGLGPTEAFF. The CDR3 DNA reads TGTGCCAGCAGTGGCCTTGGGCCCACTGAAGCTTTCTTT.

This clonotype was counted ten times or more. V gene TRBV5-6 combines with J gene TRBJ1-2; D is possibly TRBD1 (5 bases). V was trimmed by 0 bases and J by 0 bases, leaving 9 bases between them. The CDR3 spans 15 residues. The germline CDR1 and CDR2 sequences are SGHDT and YYEEEE. The CDR3 DNA follows: TGTGCCAGCAGCTTGGTCTCGGGGGCTAACTATGGCTACACCTTC. Protein: CASSLVSGANYGYTF.

The chain joins TRBV7-3 to TRBJ2-7; TRBD2 aligns across 11 bases. V dropped 6 bases and J dropped 5; count of bases not matched to a gene: 9. The CDR3 extends over 15 amino acids. Per the germline V gene, CDR1 is SGHTA and CDR2 is FQGTGA. CDR3 in amino acids: CASRLAGGPADEQYF. CDR3 nucleotides: TGTGCCAGCAGGCTAGCGGGAGGACCTGCGGACGAGCAGTACTTC.

This clonotype was detected only a few times. This chain joins TRBV19 and TRBJ2-4, with a tentative D call TRBD1 (6 bases). CDR1 is LNHDA, CDR2 SQIVND, per germline (reference sequence). Trimming stripped 4 bases from V and 2 bases from J, with 9 bases between. CDR3 length: 14 residues. The CDR3 coding sequence is TGTGCCAGTAGTAGGGGGCTTTCCAAAAACATTCAGTACTTC. Its translation is CASSRGLSKNIQYF.

This clonotype was found many times. CDR3 sequence: CASSLLWGPGIQTQYF. As DNA, the CDR3 is TGTGCCAGCAGTTTATTATGGGGGCCGGGGATTCAGACCCAGTACTTC. This chain connects TRBV27 to TRBJ2-5; D is perhaps TRBD1 (6 bases). The V end lost 1 base, the J end lost 6 bases, and 18 bases lay between the germline ends. This CDR3 is built from 16 residues. Germline assignment: CDR1 MNHEY and CDR2 SMNVEV (reference sequence).

The chain is built from TRBV20-1 and TRBJ2-7; 10 nucleotides align to TRBD1. CDR1 and CDR2 (germline): DFQATT, SNEGSKA (reference sequence). The CDR3 spans 15 residues. Losses at the gene ends were 1 base for V and 1 base for J; bases not matched to a gene: 4. CDR3: CSARVGTGDSYEQYF. The CDR3 DNA reads as TGCAGTGCTAGAGTAGGGACAGGGGATTCCTACGAGCAGTACTTC.

In its sample, this clonotype was seen many times. The rearrangement links TRBV28 to TRBJ2-2, with TRBD1 matching over 9 bases. Germline values: CDR1 MDHEN, CDR2 SYDVKM. With 3 bases clipped from V and 6 bases from J, the junction kept 8 bases outside the gene matches. The CDR3 covers 16 residues. This CDR3 reads CASSLLTGGKAGELFF. Here the CDR3 DNA reads TGTGCCAGCAGTTTGCTGACAGGGGGAAAAGCCGGGGAGCTGTTTTTT.

The chain combines TRBV27 with TRBJ1-2; TRBD1 matches 12 bases. The germline V gene encodes CDR1 MNHEY and CDR2 SMNVEV (reference sequence). V was clipped by 2 bases and J by 6 bases; unmatched bases: 1. This CDR3 spans 14 amino acids. DNA of the CDR3: TGTGCCAGCAGTTTAGGGACAGGGGGCGATGGCTACACCTTC. It yields the protein CASSLGTGGDGYTF.

About this clonotype itself: A read error may explain this, as a much larger clone is one base away. This sequence joins TRBV7-3 and TRBJ1-1; D perhaps matches TRBD1 (5 bases). V lost 3 bases, J lost 3 bases, and 8 bases lay in between. CDR3 length: 13 residues. Germline V lookup: CDR1 SGHTA, CDR2 FQGTGA. The CDR3 nucleotides are TGTGCCAGCAGCTTCGACAGCGACACTGAAGCTTTCTTT. This encodes CASSFDSDTEAFF.

This clonotype was detected ten times or more. The V and J genes are TRBV28 and TRBJ1-1; TRBD1 is a possible D gene (6 bases). This CDR3 comprises 12 residues. Per the germline V gene, CDR1 is MDHEN and CDR2 is SYDVKM. V was clipped by 5 bases and J by 4 bases, with 8 bases between them. The CDR3 sequence: CASSPGATEAFF. DNA of the CDR3: TGTGCCAGCAGTCCAGGGGCCACTGAAGCTTTCTTT.

The sample holds many counts of this clonotype. CDR3 amino acids: CASSVGQTYEQYF. The CDR3 DNA follows: TGCGCCAGCAGCGTAGGACAGACCTACGAGCAGTACTTC. The chain joins TRBV5-1 to TRBJ2-7; TRBD1 might be the D (6 bases). V was clipped by 4 bases and J by 2 bases, with 10 bases between them. The CDR3 has 13 residues. Germline V gives CDR1 SGHRS, CDR2 YFSETQ.

This clonotype appeared many times. The chain employs TRBV6-5 and TRBJ1-4; tentatively, D is TRBD1 (6 bases). The CDR3 is made up of 14 amino acids. Germline loops: CDR1 MNHEY, CDR2 SVGAGI. V lost 0 bases and J lost 6, with 8 bases in between. The CDR3 DNA sequence: TGTGCCAGCAGTTACTCATCAGGGGATGAAAAACTGTTTTTT. Its translation: CASSYSSGDEKLFF.

This chain joins TRBV12-3 or TRBV12-4 and TRBJ2-7; TRBD1 aligns across 12 bases. With 5 bases clipped from V and 5 bases from J, the junction kept 7 bases outside the gene matches. The CDR3 runs to 15 residues. The DNA of the CDR3 is TGTGCCAGCAGTCCGACCGGGACAGGGGGCGACGAGCAGTACTTC. It is translated as CASSPTGTGGDEQYF.

The chain recombines TRBV4-1 with TRBJ2-7; 11 bases agree with TRBD2. In germline, CDR1 is MGHRA, CDR2 YSYEKL. This CDR3 comprises 15 residues. V gave up 4 bases and J gave up 6 bases; unmatched junction bases: 8. The CDR3: CASSRGLAGAGEQYF. DNA for the CDR3: TGCGCCAGCAGCCGAGGACTAGCGGGTGCCGGCGAGCAGTACTTC.

This clonotype was observed many times. The chain uses TRBV20-1 and TRBJ2-7, with 7 bases lining up with TRBD1. The ends lost 3 bases at V and 4 bases at J; junction bases unmatched: 9. Germline V gene data show CDR1 as DFQATT and CDR2 as SNEGSKA (reference sequence). The CDR3 loop spans 14 amino acids. CDR3 in amino acids: CSASSDRTFYEQYF. CDR3 DNA sequence: TGCAGTGCTAGTTCGGACAGGACTTTTTACGAGCAGTACTTC.

This clonotype was detected many times. This chain joins TRBV9 and TRBJ2-5, with D possibly TRBD2 on 5 matching bases. The ends were cut back, 1 base at V and 5 bases at J, with 9 bases in the middle. Germline V gene lookup returns CDR1 SGDLS and CDR2 YYNGEE. The CDR3 runs 13 residues. The CDR3 reads CASSVTSSETQYF. The CDR3 DNA follows: TGTGCCAGCAGCGTAACTAGTTCGGAGACCCAGTACTTC.

V usage is TRBV3-1 and J usage is TRBJ2-3, with 7 bases that match TRBD1. The germline V gene has CDR1 LGHDT and CDR2 YNNKEL (reference sequence). The CDR3 loop spans 14 amino acids. V lost 2 bases and J lost 5; bases outside the gene matches: 4. This chain's CDR3 is CASSQSQGVDTQYF. CDR3 coding DNA: TGTGCCAGCAGCCAATCGCAGGGGGTAGATACGCAGTATTTT.

At least ten counts were recorded for this clonotype. The V and J genes are TRBV7-2 and TRBJ2-7; 8 nucleotides align to TRBD2. CDR3 length: 14 residues. Germline lookup yields CDR1 SGHTA and CDR2 FQGNSA. After removal of 3 bases from V and 2 bases from J, the junction contained 3 bases not matched to a gene. CDR3 amino acids: CASSFSGRPYEQYF. The CDR3 nucleotides read TGTGCCAGCAGCTTCAGCGGGAGACCCTACGAGCAGTACTTC.

At least ten counts were recorded for this clonotype. The J gene is TRBJ2-7, the V gene TRBV6-1, with TRBD2 matching 10 bases. The CDR3 length is 13 residues. V lost 6 bases and J lost 7; bases outside the gene matches: 6. Germline lookup yields CDR1 MNHNS and CDR2 SASEGT. The CDR3 sequence: CASRFPSGREQYF. The CDR3 DNA is TGTGCCAGCAGATTCCCTAGCGGGAGAGAGCAGTACTTC.

There are many counts of this clonotype. The V gene is TRBV12-3 or TRBV12-4, the J gene TRBJ1-3; D uncertain. The CDR3 totals 14 residues. Trimming took off 0 bases at V and 3 bases at J, with 6 bases between the two ends. The CDR3 loop reads CASSLAPIGNTIYF. In nucleotides, the CDR3 is TGTGCCAGCAGTTTAGCCCCGATTGGAAACACCATATATTTT.

This clonotype was seen repeatedly, ten times or more. The CDR3 sequence is CASSLWGRTNYGYTF. The CDR3 region has the DNA TGTGCCAGCAGTTTATGGGGACGGACCAACTATGGCTACACCTTC. The rearrangement joins TRBV28 to TRBJ1-2; weak D call: TRBD1 (5 bases). Trimming stripped 0 bases from V and 2 bases from J, with 10 bases between. The length of the CDR3 is 15 residues. Per germline, CDR1 MDHEN and CDR2 SYDVKM.

The chain links TRBV27 to TRBJ1-1; tentatively, D is TRBD1 (5 bases). Germline CDR1 MNHEY, CDR2 SMNVEV (reference sequence). Trimming took 4 bases from V and 3 from J, leaving 9 bases between them. The CDR3 runs 13 residues. CDR3 protein: CASSSRQYTEAFF. The CDR3 nucleotides are TGTGCCAGCAGTTCGCGACAGTACACTGAAGCTTTCTTT.

This clonotype was seen at least ten times. The V and J genes are TRBV6-2 or TRBV6-3 and TRBJ1-1; D remains ambiguous. The CDR3 loop spans 15 amino acids. The germline CDR1 and CDR2 sequences are MNHEY and SVGEGT. The germline V and J ends were trimmed by 2 bases and 4 bases, with 14 bases remaining between them. The CDR3 is CASSYRKGMSTEAFF. The DNA for the CDR3 is TGTGCCAGCAGTTACCGGAAAGGGATGTCCACTGAAGCTTTCTTT.

This clonotype occurred many times. The chain couples TRBV12-3 or TRBV12-4 to TRBJ1-1; TRBD1 agrees at 7 bases. Trimming at V came to 5 bases and at J to 7 bases, leaving 10 bases not matched to a gene. This CDR3 has 14 residues. Written as DNA, the CDR3 is TGTGCCAGCAGTACCGGGACAGCCCTCAGTGAAGCTTTCTTT. It is translated as CASSTGTALSEAFF.

Comment on this clonotype: This could be a read error, since a much larger clone is one nucleotide away. The CDR3 spells CASSPRREAWGETQCF. The CDR3 nucleotides read TGTGCCAGCAGTCCCCGGCGGGAGGCATGGGGAGAGACCCAGTGCTTC. The chain couples TRBV27 to TRBJ2-5; 8 nucleotides line up with TRBD2. CDR3 length: 16 amino acids. CDR1 is MNHEY, CDR2 SMNVEV, per germline (reference sequence).

This clonotype has at least ten counts. The V gene is TRBV12-3 or TRBV12-4, the J gene TRBJ1-5; D is possibly TRBD1 (5 bases). Trimming took off 9 bases at V and 5 bases at J, with 14 bases between the two ends. This CDR3 contains 13 residues. DNA for the CDR3: TGTGCCAGTGGGGGGTCGAAGTATCAGCCCCAGCATTTT. Encoded protein: CASGGSKYQPQHF.